Reported below is one TCR beta chain. Data came from immunoSEQ multiplex PCR; TCRdb stores just in-frame clones and leaves some out. The sample shows about 130,000 clones, over 80% of them seen only once. Participant ages covered about 18 to 89 years across 24 US areas. Cohorts were based on clinical histories the participants reported. Recovery meant two consecutive negative NP/OP PCR tests, professional clearance, or resolved symptoms. The sample belongs to a study of blood T cell repertoires in COVID-19. In the study overall: From T cells, B-cell-depleted T cells, or PBMCs came the material, which was cDNA or gDNA.

The CDR3 length is 16 residues. The V gene end was trimmed by 3 bases and the J gene end by 0 bases; junction bases not matched to a gene: 2. CDR1 is MNHNS and CDR2 is SASEGT in the germline V gene. This receptor was identified in a man between 25 and 39 years old who had recovered from COVID-19. The sequenced material came from PBMCs or T cells enriched from blood (not recorded which). The chain recombines TRBV6-1 with TRBJ1-5, with 10 bases fitting TRBD1. This chain's CDR3 is CASSETGGLSNQPQHF. DNA of the CDR3: TGTGCCAGCAGTGAGACAGGGGGCCTTAGCAATCAGCCCCAGCATTTT.